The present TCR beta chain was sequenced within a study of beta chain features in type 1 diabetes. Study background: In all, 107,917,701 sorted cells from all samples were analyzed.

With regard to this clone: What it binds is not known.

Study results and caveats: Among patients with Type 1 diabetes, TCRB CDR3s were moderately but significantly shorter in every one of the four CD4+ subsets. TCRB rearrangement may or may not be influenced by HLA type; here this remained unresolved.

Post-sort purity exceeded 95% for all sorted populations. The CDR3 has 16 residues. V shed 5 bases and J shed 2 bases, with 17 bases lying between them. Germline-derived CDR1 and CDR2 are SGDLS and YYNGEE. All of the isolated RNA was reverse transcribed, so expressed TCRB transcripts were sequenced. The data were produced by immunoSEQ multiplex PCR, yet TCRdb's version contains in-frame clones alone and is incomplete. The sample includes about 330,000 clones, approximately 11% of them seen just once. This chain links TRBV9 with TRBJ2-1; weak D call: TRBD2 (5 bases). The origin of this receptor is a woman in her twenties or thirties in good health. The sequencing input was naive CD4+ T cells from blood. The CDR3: CASSVGVAPTYNEQFF. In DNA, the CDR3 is TGTGCCAGCAGTGTCGGAGTAGCGCCCACCTACAATGAGCAGTTCTTC. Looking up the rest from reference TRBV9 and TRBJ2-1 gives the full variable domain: DSGVTQTPKHLITATGQRVTLRCSPRSGDLSVYWYQQSLDQGLQFLIQYYNGEERAKGNILERFSAQQFPDLHSELNLSSLELGDSALYFCASSVGVAPTYNEQFFGPGTRLTVL.